The 26 T cell receptor beta chains in this list originate from one sample, sequenced in a study of Tregs in tolerant kidney transplant recipients. TCRdb keeps only in-frame clones here, not all; method: immunoSEQ multiplex PCR. The sample lists 45,000 or so clones, approximately 89% occurring once. The nonmyeloablative bone marrow transplants came from related graft donors, with transient mixed chimerism. Sequences were derived from CD8+ T cells from blood (PBMCs), sampled 12 months after the transplant. These receptors originate from a human patient who received a combined kidney and bone marrow transplant. Some T cells may be provided by the graft donor.

This sequence joins TRBV7-3 and TRBJ1-5, with no clear D. V dropped 2 bases and J dropped 0 bases, with 8 bases sitting between them. Germline CDR1 is SGHTA and CDR2 is FQGTGA. CDR3 length: 15 amino acids. CDR3 nucleotides: TGTGCCAGCAGCTTACCCGCTAGTAGCAATCAGCCCCAGCATTTT. It codes for CASSLPASSNQPQHF.

The gene calls are TRBV2 and TRBJ2-5, with 7 bases lining up with TRBD2. CDR1 and CDR2 (germline): SNHLY, FYNNEI. The CDR3 is 14 amino acids. J lost 4 bases, V lost 9 bases, and 11 bases had no gene match. Written as DNA, the CDR3 is TGTGCCAGTTTTAAACGCGGGGAGGGAGAGACCCAGTACTTC. The encoded protein is CASFKRGEGETQYF.

The V gene is TRBV7-9, the J gene TRBJ2-5, with 14 bases aligning to TRBD2. The trim removed 5 bases at V and 0 bases at J, leaving 5 bases unmatched. The CDR3 covers 17 residues. Germline values: CDR1 SEHNR, CDR2 FQNEAQ (reference sequence). This chain's CDR3 is CASSPKTSGGDQETQYF. CDR3 bases: TGTGCCAGCAGCCCAAAGACTAGCGGGGGGGACCAAGAGACCCAGTACTTC.

The J gene is TRBJ2-2, the V gene TRBV4-3, with D perhaps matching TRBD1 (6 bases). Germline CDR1 is LGHNA and CDR2 is YSLEER. This CDR3 has 16 amino acids. Trimming removed 3 bases at V and 1 base at J, with 12 bases between. CDR3 sequence (DNA): TGCGCCAGCAGCCATGGAACAGGGCGGAACACCGGGGAGCTGTTTTTT. Translating it yields CASSHGTGRNTGELFF.

V usage is TRBV9 and J usage is TRBJ1-1, with TRBD1 identical over 10 bases. The CDR3 covers 16 residues. V lost 3 bases and J lost 8; bases outside the gene matches: 13. The germline CDR1 and CDR2 sequences are SGDLS and YYNGEE. CDR3: CASSGKRDRGVLEAFF. As DNA, the CDR3 is TGTGCCAGCAGCGGGAAACGGGACAGGGGTGTTTTGGAAGCTTTCTTT.

The chain is built from TRBV15 and TRBJ2-1; 10 bases line up with TRBD1. Germline V gene lookup returns CDR1 LNHNV and CDR2 YYDKDF (reference sequence). The CDR3 length is 14 residues. The junction had 1 base not matched to a gene; V was cut back by 0 bases and J by 8 bases. The CDR3 coding sequence is TGTGCCACCAGCAGAGACGACAGGGGGCATGAGCAGTTCTTC. It specifies CATSRDDRGHEQFF.

V and J are TRBV7-3 and TRBJ1-6, with 9 bases lining up with TRBD1. V was clipped by 5 bases and J by 6 bases; unmatched bases: 20. The CDR3 spans 20 residues. Germline-derived CDR1 and CDR2 are SGHTA and FQGTGA. For the CDR3, the DNA is TGTGCCAGCAGCCTCCACCTCCGACAGGGGGAAGGCTGTGGTAATTCACCCCTCCACTTT. Protein: CASSLHLRQGEGCGNSPLHF.

CDR3 residues: CAILGSGLATDTQYF. CDR3 DNA sequence: TGTGCCATACTAGGGTCGGGACTAGCGACAGATACGCAGTATTTT. The rearrangement links TRBV2 to TRBJ2-3; the match to TRBD2 covers 10 bases. The CDR3 is 15 amino acids. Germline values: CDR1 SNHLY, CDR2 FYNNEI. V shed 10 bases, J shed 3 bases, and the junction held 10 bases outside the gene matches.

The J gene is TRBJ2-7, the V gene TRBV7-9, with 7 bases identical to TRBD1. The germline V gene has CDR1 SEHNR and CDR2 FQNEAQ (reference sequence). The CDR3 loop spans 14 amino acids. V shed 5 bases and J 3 bases; nucleotides not matched to a gene: 7. Written as DNA, the CDR3 is TGTGCCAGCAGCAAAGGGACAGTTTACTACGAGCAGTACTTC. Protein sequence: CASSKGTVYYEQYF.

The V and J genes are TRBV30 and TRBJ2-7, with 7 bases aligning to TRBD1. CDR3 size: 14 residues. The V gene's germline CDR1 is GTSNPN and CDR2 SVGIG (reference sequence). V lost 3 bases to trimming and J lost 0 bases; unmatched junction nucleotides: 5. The CDR3 reads CAWRGTESSYEQYF. The CDR3 nucleotides read TGTGCCTGGAGGGGGACAGAAAGCTCCTACGAGCAGTACTTC. Using reference TRBV30 and TRBJ2-7 for the parts outside the CDR3, the full variable domain is SQTIHQWPATLVQPVGSPLSLECTVEGTSNPNLYWYRQAAGRGLQLLFYSVGIGQISSEVPQNLSASRPQDRQFILSSKKLLLSDSGFYLCAWRGTESSYEQYFGPGTRLTVT.

This clone showed up just once. This chain links TRBV9 with TRBJ2-1; TRBD2 matches 11 bases. The CDR3 is 17 amino acids. CDR1 and CDR2 (germline): SGDLS, YYNGEE. V lost 2 bases, J lost 6 bases, and 10 bases stayed unmatched. The CDR3, as DNA: TGTGCCAGCAGCGTCTTGGCTAGCGGGGGGTTGGGCAATGAGCAGTTCTTC. It is translated as CASSVLASGGLGNEQFF.

This clone has just one count. This chain uses TRBV27 with TRBJ2-7; TRBD1 is a possible D gene (6 bases). The ends were cut back, 3 bases at V and 4 bases at J, with 16 bases in the middle. This CDR3 spans 15 amino acids. CDR1 is MNHEY, CDR2 SMNVEV, per germline (reference sequence). This chain's CDR3 is CASSFSPARGYEQYF. The CDR3 DNA reads as TGTGCCAGCAGTTTTTCCCCCGCCAGGGGTTACGAGCAGTACTTC.

J is TRBJ2-7 and V is TRBV7-2, with D perhaps matching TRBD1 (5 bases). The germline V gene encodes CDR1 SGHTA and CDR2 FQGNSA. V lost 1 base to trimming and J lost 2 bases, with 9 bases between them. The CDR3 covers 14 residues. CDR3 residues: CASSLEGVTYEQYF. In DNA form, the CDR3 reads TGTGCCAGCAGCTTAGAAGGGGTCACCTACGAGCAGTACTTC.

The chain has TRBV27 and TRBJ2-7; D is perhaps TRBD2 (5 bases). The CDR3 is 13 amino acids. V was trimmed by 2 bases and J by 2 bases, leaving 7 bases between them. CDR1 is MNHEY and CDR2 is SMNVEV in the germline V gene (reference sequence). The CDR3 protein is CASSLNGAYEQYF. The CDR3 bases are TGTGCCAGCAGTTTAAACGGGGCCTACGAGCAGTACTTC.

This clone is deemed medium-sized. The V gene is TRBV28, the J gene TRBJ2-2; 8 bases align to TRBD2. Germline V gene sequence: CDR1 MDHEN, CDR2 SYDVKM. The CDR3 has 15 amino acids. The V segment lost 9 bases and the J segment 4 bases; nucleotides outside the gene matches: 10. The CDR3 coding sequence is TGTGCCAGTACCGTCGGGAGGGATCCCACCGGGGAGCTGTTTTTT. It is translated as CASTVGRDPTGELFF.

Concerning this clone itself: The sample contains more than one DNA sequence encoding this CDR3. J is TRBJ2-7 and V is TRBV11-3, with D maybe TRBD1 (6 bases). The CDR3 length is 13 residues. Trimming took off 5 bases at V and 0 bases at J, with 8 bases between the two ends. CDR1 is SGHNT, CDR2 YENEEA, per germline. The CDR3 DNA follows: TGTGCCAGCAGCGAGACAGGCTCCTACGAGCAGTACTTC. It specifies CASSETGSYEQYF.

The chain joins TRBV19 to TRBJ1-1; tentatively, D is TRBD1 (5 bases). There are 13 residues in the CDR3. Germline lookup yields CDR1 LNHDA and CDR2 SQIVND (reference sequence). V was pared by 5 bases and J by 4 bases, with 11 bases between. The CDR3 region has the DNA TGTGCCAGTAGTTGGGGGGAGGTCACTGAAGCTTTCTTT. It translates to CASSWGEVTEAFF.

V gene TRBV5-1 combines with J gene TRBJ1-2; D not resolved. CDR1 and CDR2 (germline): SGHRS, YFSETQ. CDR3 length: 16 amino acids. CDR3 in amino acids: CVVIPGGLQANYGYTF. CDR3 DNA: TGCGTCGTAATTCCGGGAGGGTTGCAGGCTAACTATGGCTACACCTTC. The variable domain in full, with the rest retrieved from reference TRBV5-1 and TRBJ1-2, is KAGVTQTPRYLIKTRGQQVTLSCSPISGHRSVSWYQQTPGQGLQFLFEYFSETQRNKGNFPGRFSGRQFSNSRSEMNVSTLELGDSALYLCVVIPGGLQANYGYTFGSGTRLTVV.

This chain links TRBV11-2 with TRBJ2-2, with no clear D. V gave up 1 base and J gave up 10 bases, with 4 bases separating them. This CDR3 contains 11 residues. Germline V lookup: CDR1 SGHAT, CDR2 FQNNGV. CDR3 loop: CASSLGAELFF. The CDR3 DNA follows: TGTGCCAGCAGCTTAGGGGCGGAGCTGTTTTTT.

J is TRBJ2-3 and V is TRBV15, with 10 nucleotides matching TRBD2. The CDR3 extends over 17 amino acids. In germline, CDR1 is LNHNV, CDR2 YYDKDF (reference sequence). J lost 6 bases, V lost 0 bases, and 9 bases had no gene match. The CDR3 region has the DNA TGTGCCACCAGCAGAGATGCAGCGGGAGGGCCAGGTGATACGCAGTATTTT. This encodes CATSRDAAGGPGDTQYF.

The sample holds one count of this clone. The chain recombines TRBV5-6 with TRBJ1-2, with D perhaps TRBD1 (6 bases). This CDR3 has 15 residues. Looked up from germline, CDR1 is SGHDT and CDR2 is YYEEEE. Trimming left V 0 bases short and J 7 bases short, with 16 bases between. The CDR3 protein is CASSLGQGISGGYTF. CDR3 DNA sequence: TGTGCCAGCAGCTTGGGGCAGGGGATAAGTGGTGGCTACACCTTC. Full variable domain (missing parts from reference TRBV5-6 and TRBJ1-2): DAGVTQSPTHLIKTRGQQVTLRCSPKSGHDTVSWYQQALGQGPQFIFQYYEEEERQRGNFPDRFSGHQFPNYSSELNVNALLLGDSALYLCASSLGQGISGGYTFGSGTRLTVV.

The rearrangement uses TRBV16 and TRBJ2-1; 13 positions agree with TRBD2. Germline V gives CDR1 KGHSY, CDR2 FQNENV. The J segment lost 5 bases and the V segment lost 4 bases, leaving 11 bases of the junction unmatched. The CDR3 sequence is 18 residues long. CDR3 loop: CASSRQTLAGGWHNEQFF. The CDR3 DNA is TGTGCCAGCAGCCGCCAGACACTAGCGGGAGGGTGGCACAATGAGCAGTTCTTC.

This chain links TRBV4-2 with TRBJ2-7, with 13 bases fitting TRBD2. J lost 0 bases, V lost 3 bases, and 2 bases had no gene match. The CDR3 spans 16 residues. The germline CDR1 and CDR2 sequences are LGHNA and YNFKEQ. The CDR3 DNA follows: TGTGCCAGCAGCCAGACTAGCGGGGGGAGCTCCTACGAGCAGTACTTC. Protein product: CASSQTSGGSSYEQYF.

This clone showed up just once. The CDR3 sequence is CASNTGGKADTQYF. The CDR3 DNA reads TGTGCCAGCAATACAGGGGGCAAAGCAGATACGCAGTATTTT. V is TRBV6-1 and J is TRBJ2-3; 9 bases fit TRBD1. Germline CDR1 reads MNHNS; CDR2 reads SASEGT. V shed 7 bases, J shed 4 bases, and the junction held 6 bases outside the gene matches. The CDR3 covers 14 residues.

CDR3 region: CAWTGTGTDTQYF. The CDR3 DNA reads as TGTGCCTGGACTGGGACAGGCACAGATACGCAGTATTTT. The chain couples TRBV30 to TRBJ2-3; 7 bases fit TRBD1. V lost 4 bases to trimming and J lost 1 base; unmatched junction nucleotides: 2. The germline CDR1 and CDR2 sequences are GTSNPN and SVGIG (reference sequence). The CDR3 sequence is 13 residues long.

About this clone: Mismatch with germline at one junction end may stem from a read error. The rearrangement joins TRBV7-9 to TRBJ2-5, with unresolved D. CDR3 length: 12 residues. In germline, CDR1 is SEHNR, CDR2 FQNEAQ (reference sequence). CDR3 DNA: TGTGCCAGCAGCTTAGGATCTGCAGGTTTGAACTTC. Translation gives CASSLGSAGLNF.